Listed below are T cell receptor beta chains from one sample, sequenced in a study of blood T cell repertoires in COVID-19. Using immunoSEQ multiplex PCR, the repertoire was profiled, and TCRdb retains in-frame clones only, with some absent. The repertoire consists of 200,000 to 300,000 clones, with more than 75% occurring once and the leading ten covering approximately 2.4%. The sample consisted of PBMCs or T cells enriched from blood (not recorded which). The receptors shown here come from a woman aged 18 to 35 who had recovered from COVID-19. Each CDR3 is given with its conserved first and last residue. A row's size may be missing; if present it is once, few, many or a size class.

>.|TRBV2|TRBJ2-5
CASRKAGVPEETQYF
>.|TRBV5-1|TRBJ1-2
CASSPEGGSYGYTF
>.|TRBV20-1|TRBJ1-5
CSASLGGQPQHF
>few|TRBV5-8|TRBJ2-7
CASTRTGLRGEQYF
>.|TRBV19|TRBJ1-5
CASSLRTALNQPQHF
>.|TRBV5-1|TRBJ2-5
CASTSTVSGETQYF
>.|TRBV23-1|TRBJ2-1
CASSQSEGDRDLHEQFF
>.|TRBV4-3|TRBJ2-3
CASTPAVMATDTQYF
>.|TRBV5-1|TRBJ2-5
CASSYFSQETQYF
>once|TRBV9|TRBJ2-1
CASSVEPGQAYNEQFF
>.|TRBV13|TRBJ1-3
CASSLGGSAPGNTIYF
>.|TRBV18|TRBJ2-3
CASSIQASTDTQYF
>.|TRBV5-1|TRBJ2-5
CASSSGLWAGLRETQYF
>.|TRBV2|TRBJ2-3
CASRDRFRPTSTDTQYF
>.|TRBV1|TRBJ1-2
CTSSQVPTGETHGYTF
>.|TRBV9|TRBJ2-3
CASSVEPFADTQYF
>.|TRBV7-6|TRBJ2-7
CASSHKNFASSWYEQYF
>.|TRBV15|TRBJ2-7
CATSRDRGYEQYF
>.|TRBV11-2|TRBJ1-2
CASSLGQANNYGYTF
>.|TRBV4-3|TRBJ2-2
CASSLKLGGNTGELFF
>.|TRBV5-1|TRBJ1-5
CASSLDGQGDGQPQHF
>.|TRBV9|TRBJ2-1
CASSVAAGSNYNEQFF
>.|TRBV7-6|TRBJ2-7
CASSLAPGGDYEQYF
>.|TRBV18|TRBJ2-5
CASSPPATGETQYF
>.|TRBV7-2|TRBJ2-3
CASSSRGRSTDTQYF
>.|TRBV4-1|TRBJ2-2
CASSQELAGGSTGELFF